These T cell receptor beta chains were read from a single sample in a study of graft-versus-host responses after intestinal transplantation. Assay: immunoSEQ multiplex PCR; the TCRdb copy retains only in-frame clones and omits some. The sample includes some 86,000 clones, less than 90% seen only once; the top ten take approximately 0.3%. These receptors have no identified antigens. The input for sequencing was unstimulated CD4+ T cells sorted from spleen or lymph node cells, taken before transplant. The source of these receptors is a human donor who was the organ donor for an intestinal transplant. Both conserved end residues are part of each CDR3. D genes are given only for firm matches. Clone size is stated in some rows and not others, as once, few, many or a class when expanded.

>TRBJ1-1|NA|TRBV5-1|NA
CASSEGSNTEAFF
TGCGCCAGCAGCGAGGGATCGAACACTGAAGCTTTCTTT
>TRBJ2-6|NA|TRBV6-6|NA
CASSYKDSSGANVLTF
TGTGCCAGCAGTTACAAGGACAGCTCTGGGGCCAACGTCCTGACTTTC
>TRBJ1-5|NA|TRBV7-8|NA
CASSTNRADRPQHF
TGTGCCAGCAGCACGAACAGGGCCGATCGGCCCCAGCATTTT
>TRBJ1-2|NA|TRBV5-5|NA
CASSLARGDSNYGYTF
TGTGCCAGCAGCTTGGCCAGGGGAGACTCTAACTATGGCTACACCTTC
>TRBJ1-1|NA|TRBV28|NA
CASRRGGVGEPAFF
TGTGCCAGCAGGCGTGGGGGCGTTGGGGAACCGGCTTTCTTT
>TRBJ2-2|NA|TRBV5-4|NA
CASSRGLPTGELFF
TGTGCCAGCAGCCGGGGACTCCCCACCGGGGAGCTGTTTTTT
>TRBJ2-7|NA|TRBV7-2|NA
CASRRAATHEQYF
TGTGCCAGCAGGAGGGCCGCCACCCACGAGCAGTACTTC
>TRBJ2-5|NA|TRBV5-1|once
CASREWGDVQETQYF
TGCGCCAGCAGGGAATGGGGGGACGTACAAGAGACCCAGTACTTC
>TRBJ2-3|NA|TRBV7-2|NA
CASSTSPDTPAESQYF
TGTGCCAGCAGCACCTCGCCGGACACCCCGGCAGAATCGCAGTATTTT
>TRBJ2-2|TRBD1|TRBV7-6|NA
CASSPPTGDTGELFF
TGTGCCAGCAGCCCCCCGACAGGGGACACTGGGGAGCTGTTTTTT
>TRBJ2-7|NA|TRBV18|once
CASSPQVAASYEQYF
TGTGCCAGCTCACCACAGGTGGCGGCGTCCTACGAGCAGTACTTC
>TRBJ1-2|TRBD1|TRBV6-5|NA
CASRTLTGPYGYTF
TGTGCCAGCAGGACCCTGACAGGGCCCTATGGCTACACCTTC
>TRBJ2-2|NA|TRBV18|NA
CASSRIGPGTNTGELFF
TGTGCCAGCTCCCGGATCGGCCCCGGGACGAACACCGGGGAGCTGTTTTTT
>TRBJ2-2|NA|TRBV5-1|NA
CASSFVGGELFF
TGCGCCAGCAGCTTCGTCGGGGGGGAGCTGTTTTTT
>TRBJ2-1|NA|TRBV7-2|NA
CASSLAVLAGNEQFF
TGTGCCAGCAGCTTAGCAGTACTAGCAGGCAATGAGCAGTTCTTC
>TRBJ1-5|NA|TRBV18|NA
CASSPSPGVGNQPQHF
TGTGCCAGCTCACCGAGTCCAGGGGTAGGCAATCAGCCCCAGCATTTT
>TRBJ1-1|TRBD1|TRBV30|NA
CAWSVRIILSGQENTEAFF
TGTGCCTGGAGTGTACGGATCATTTTATCCGGACAGGAAAACACTGAAGCTTTCTTT
>TRBJ1-5|NA|TRBV2|NA
CASSERMTSNQPQHF
TGTGCCAGCAGTGAACGGATGACTTCCAATCAGCCCCAGCATTTT
>TRBJ1-4|NA|TRBV28|NA
CASSHRRGGTENEKLFF
TGTGCCAGCAGCCACCGTCGGGGGGGTACGGAGAATGAAAAACTGTTTTTT
>TRBJ2-2|TRBD2|TRBV5-4|NA
CASSSGGLYTGELFF
TGTGCCAGCAGCTCGGGGGGTTTGTACACCGGGGAGCTGTTTTTT
>TRBJ2-7|TRBD2|TRBV7-2|NA
CASSLVSLAGAYEQYF
TGTGCCAGCAGCTTAGTGTCGCTAGCGGGGGCCTACGAGCAGTACTTC
>TRBJ2-3|NA|TRBV28|NA
CASSLDFTDTQYF
TGTGCCAGCAGTTTAGACTTCACAGATACGCAGTATTTT
>TRBJ2-5|TRBD1|TRBV2|NA
CASSEGTGQETQYF
TGTGCCAGCAGTGAAGGGACAGGGCAAGAGACCCAGTACTTC
>TRBJ2-7|TRBD2|TRBV7-2|NA
CASSPRLAGGRYEQYF
TGTGCCAGCAGCCCCCGACTAGCGGGAGGACGGTACGAGCAGTACTTC
>TRBJ2-7|NA|TRBV5-1|NA
CASSLGQGEAEQYF
TGCGCCAGCAGCTTGGGGCAGGGTGAAGCCGAGCAGTACTTC
>TRBJ2-7|TRBD1|TRBV19|NA
CASSRNRGALYEQYF
TGTGCCAGTAGTAGAAACAGGGGAGCGTTGTACGAGCAGTACTTC
>TRBJ2-7|TRBD1|TRBV19|NA
CASNDGAGGDEQYF
TGTGCCAGTAACGATGGGGCAGGGGGCGACGAGCAGTACTTC
>TRBJ2-6|NA|TRBV4-3|NA
CASSQVYWSSGANVLTF
TGCGCCAGCAGCCAAGTTTACTGGTCCTCTGGGGCCAACGTCCTGACTTTC
>TRBJ1-6|TRBD1|TRBV27|NA
CASRATGIDSPLHF
TGTGCCAGCAGGGCGACAGGGATTGACTCACCCCTCCACTTT
>TRBJ2-7|NA|TRBV7-6|NA
CASSGEGDEQYF
TGTGCCAGCAGCGGTGAGGGGGACGAGCAGTACTTC
>TRBJ2-7|TRBD2|TRBV10-3|NA
CAISGTSGRAPGEQYF
TGTGCCATCAGCGGGACTAGCGGGAGGGCCCCAGGAGAGCAGTACTTC
>TRBJ2-7|TRBD1|TRBV29-1|NA
CSVTTGTGYEQYF
TGCAGCGTCACCACCGGGACAGGTTACGAGCAGTACTTC
>TRBJ1-2|TRBD1|TRBV11-2|few
CASSPGHIRDSPNYGYTF
TGTGCCAGCAGCCCCGGTCACATACGGGACAGCCCTAACTATGGCTACACCTTC
>TRBJ2-3|NA|TRBV4-3|NA
CASSQERWPQYF
TGCGCCAGCAGCCAAGAGCGGTGGCCGCAGTATTTT
>TRBJ2-7|TRBD2|TRBV5-1|NA
CASSLGTSGAYEQYF
TGCGCCAGCAGCTTAGGAACTAGCGGAGCCTACGAGCAGTACTTC
>TRBJ1-2|NA|TRBV10-1|NA
CARHPRGYGYTF
TGCGCCAGGCACCCCAGGGGCTATGGCTACACCTTC
>TRBJ1-5|TRBD1|TRBV4-1|NA
CASSQGVGQALRQPQHF
TGCGCCAGCAGCCAAGGGGTGGGACAGGCGTTGCGTCAGCCCCAGCATTTT
>TRBJ2-1|NA|TRBV15|NA
CATSTGFNEQFF
TGTGCCACCAGTACAGGGTTCAATGAGCAGTTCTTC
>TRBJ2-6|NA|TRBV10-3|NA
CAISPLKADFSSGANVLTF
TGTGCCATCAGCCCTTTGAAAGCCGACTTTAGCTCTGGGGCCAACGTCCTGACTTTC
>TRBJ2-7|TRBD1|TRBV6-1|NA
CASSLGGTGGHEQYF
TGTGCCAGCAGTTTAGGGGGGACAGGGGGTCACGAGCAGTACTTC
>TRBJ1-1|NA|TRBV5-4|NA
CASSLVRGQAFF
TGTGCCAGCAGCTTAGTGCGGGGCCAAGCTTTCTTT
>TRBJ1-6|NA|TRBV7-9|NA
CASSHDRGIRSPLHF
TGTGCCAGCAGTCACGACCGGGGGATCCGATCACCCCTCCACTTT